This TCR beta chain came from a study of shared clonotypes between healthy human individuals. Produced via immunoSEQ multiplex PCR; TCRdb's table is partial and in-frame only. In the table there are fewer than 1.6 million clones, about 98.5% of which are singletons. V trimming: 2 bases; J trimming: 5 bases; junction bases outside the gene matches: 5. CDR1 is LNHDA, CDR2 SQIVND, per germline (reference sequence). The CDR3 is 16 residues long. Study-level results: Few donors limited the genetic and exposure-history diversity represented.

About this clone: The antigen remains unidentified. Within the sample, other DNA sequences also encode this same CDR3.

The source is a man aged 30-40 years in good health. The gene calls are TRBV19 and TRBJ2-2, with 10 bases aligning to TRBD2. Material for sequencing was naive CD4+ T cells sorted from blood. This sample's subset: CD45RA+ positively selected. The CDR3 here is CASSISASGSTGELFF. CDR3 coding DNA: TGTGCCAGTAGTATATCGGCTAGCGGGAGTACCGGGGAGCTGTTTTTT.